The 24 T cell receptor beta chains in this list originate from one sample, sequenced in a study of T cells in women clearing cervical HPV infection. Clones were sequenced by immunoSEQ multiplex PCR, and TCRdb holds only the in-frame ones, with some missing. This sample's table reports under 45,000 clones. Sequenced sample: blood buffy coat. Receptors were obtained from a woman between 18 and 70 years old with a cervical HPV16 infection that either progressed to CIN3+ or cleared (not recorded which).

Note on this clone: The sequenced fragment ends 3 residues before the CDR3 boundary, so the rest is inferred from the germline J gene. The J gene is TRBJ2-3, the V gene TRBV6-4; 10 nucleotides agree with TRBD1. Germline values: CDR1 MRHNA, CDR2 SNTAGT. The CDR3 spans 15 residues. V shed 0 bases, J shed 5 bases, and the junction held 2 bases outside the gene matches. Partial CDR3 DNA: TGTGCCAGCAGTGACTCGGGACAGGGGCTAGATACG. It is translated as CASSDSGQGLDT. The entire CDR3 sequence reads CASSDSGQGLDTQYF.

Comments on this clone: The read finishes 3 residues shy of the CDR3 end, and the germline J gene is used to complete it. The rearrangement joins TRBV19 to TRBJ2-2; tentative D call: TRBD2 (5 bases). CDR3 length equals 14 residues. Trimming pared 8 bases from V and 7 bases from J, leaving 17 bases between. Germline V gene data show CDR1 as LNHDA and CDR2 as SQIVND (reference sequence). The CDR3 protein is CASGRAARGGELFF. The covered CDR3 bases are TGTGCCAGTGGGCGGGCCGCTCGGGGCGGGGAG.

A remark on this clone: The read finishes 3 residues shy of the CDR3 end, and the germline J gene is used to complete it. The rearrangement links TRBV5-1 to TRBJ2-7, with 11 bases aligning to TRBD1. The CDR3 has 15 amino acids. The V segment lost 4 bases and the J segment 5 bases; nucleotides outside the gene matches: 8. Germline V lookup: CDR1 SGHRS, CDR2 YFSETQ. CDR3 amino acids: CASSTGQGALHEQYF. The sequenced CDR3 bases are TGCGCCAGCAGCACCGGACAGGGGGCCCTCCACGAG.

Concerning this clone: The CDR3 end falls 3 residues outside the read, so it is completed with the germline J gene. V is TRBV15 and J is TRBJ1-1; 10 nucleotides match TRBD1. Germline V lookup: CDR1 LNHNV, CDR2 YYDKDF (reference sequence). With 1 base clipped from V and 4 bases from J, the junction kept 3 bases outside the gene matches. The CDR3 is made up of 15 amino acids. The DNA read from the CDR3 is TGTGCCACCAGCAGAGCCCGGACAGGGGGCACTGAA. Amino acids: CATSRARTGGTE. The whole CDR3 is CATSRARTGGTEAFF. Looking up the rest from reference TRBV15 and TRBJ1-1 gives the full variable domain: DAMVIQNPRYQVTQFGKPVTLSCSQTLNHNVMYWYQQKSSQAPKLLFHYYDKDFNNEADTPDNFQSRRPNTSFCFLDIRSPGLGDTAMYLCATSRARTGGTEAFFGQGTRLTVV.

Note on this clone: The CDR3 end lies 3 residues beyond the end of the read and is filled in from the germline J gene. The V call is TRBV5-1, the J call TRBJ2-5, with 13 bases identical to TRBD2. Germline loops: CDR1 SGHRS, CDR2 YFSETQ. The CDR3 contains 15 residues. Trimming cost V 4 bases and J 4 bases; bases outside gene matches: 4. The CDR3 sequence: CASSPLAGGRETQYF. The part of the CDR3 DNA that was read is TGCGCCAGCAGCCCACTAGCGGGGGGGCGAGAGACC.

Incomplete CDR3 DNA: TGTGCCAGCAGTGGGGACAGGGGGCGCGGCTATGGC. Protein sequence: CASSGDRGRGYG. The entire CDR3 is CASSGDRGRGYGYTF. The genes are TRBV6-1 and TRBJ1-2; 12 bases align to TRBD1. The CDR3 end is not reached by the read, which stops 3 residues before it; the germline J gene fills it in. The ends lost 4 bases at V and 4 bases at J; junction bases unmatched: 4. CDR3 size: 15 residues. In germline, CDR1 is MNHNS, CDR2 SASEGT.

Comment on this clone: The read terminates 3 residues ahead of where the CDR3 ends, so the germline J gene completes it. The chain joins TRBV19 to TRBJ1-1, with TRBD1 as a possible D gene (6 bases). This CDR3 region has 14 residues. Germline-derived CDR1 and CDR2 are LNHDA and SQIVND (reference sequence). Trimming removed 3 bases from V and 5 bases from J, with 13 bases in between. This CDR3 reads CASSMAGVGTEAFF. The CDR3 bases that were read are TGTGCCAGTAGTATGGCAGGGGTGGGAACTGAA.

Comment on this clone: Read data end 3 residues before the CDR3 end; the end is taken from the germline J gene. This chain connects TRBV19 to TRBJ2-7; D uncertain. In germline, CDR1 is LNHDA, CDR2 SQIVND (reference sequence). The V end was cut by 4 bases, the J end by 4 bases, with 11 bases between. The CDR3 runs to 13 residues. CDR3: CASSRQQEYEQYF. CDR3 DNA (partial): TGTGCCAGTAGTAGACAACAAGAATACGAG.

The part of the CDR3 DNA that was read is TGTGCCAGCAGCTTAGGTCAGGGTAATTCACCC. Translation gives CASSLGQGNSP. From start to end, the CDR3 is CASSLGQGNSPLHF. V usage is TRBV11-2 and J usage is TRBJ1-6, with D tentatively TRBD1 (5 bases). The read comes to an end 3 residues before the CDR3 does, leaving the germline J gene to fill in the end. The V end lost 1 base, the J end lost 6 bases, and 7 bases lay between the germline ends. This CDR3 contains 14 residues. Germline values: CDR1 SGHAT, CDR2 FQNNGV.

To note about this clone: The CDR3 end lies 3 residues beyond the end of the read and is filled in from the germline J gene. The V gene is TRBV20-1, the J gene TRBJ2-3; TRBD2 matches at 8 bases. CDR3 size: 17 residues. Germline CDR1 is DFQATT and CDR2 is SNEGSKA (reference sequence). Trimming removed 1 base from V and 2 bases from J; junction bases left unmatched: 11. The sequenced part of the CDR3 DNA is TGCAGTGCTAGAGCCCGGGGGGGCGCGGGTATCACAGATACG. Its translation: CSARARGGAGITDT. The whole CDR3 protein is CSARARGGAGITDTQYF.

A note on this clone: Read coverage stops 3 residues before the CDR3 terminus; the germline J gene supplies the remainder. The chain has TRBV12-3 or TRBV12-4 and TRBJ2-1; D perhaps matches TRBD1 (6 bases). The CDR3 contains 14 residues. V lost 6 bases to trimming and J lost 8 bases, with 17 bases between them. CDR3 DNA (partial): TGTGCCAGCAGACCCGGACTCGAGGGGGATGAG. Its translation is CASRPGLEGDE. The entire CDR3 protein is CASRPGLEGDEQFF.

The CDR3 DNA, read in part, is TGTGCCAGCTCACCTGGACAGGGGGCGGGGACTGAA. Translated, it gives CASSPGQGAGTE. The entire CDR3 protein is CASSPGQGAGTEAFF. The chain combines TRBV18 with TRBJ1-1; 11 positions agree with TRBD1. Read coverage stops 3 residues before the CDR3 terminus; the germline J gene supplies the remainder. Trimming at V came to 3 bases and at J to 5 bases, leaving 5 bases not matched to a gene. Per germline, CDR1 KGHSH and CDR2 LQKENI. The CDR3 covers 15 residues.

Of note for this clone: The read terminates 3 residues before the CDR3 end, so the remaining end is supplied by the germline J gene. The chain links TRBV5-4 to TRBJ2-1; TRBD2 matches 10 bases. The germline V gene encodes CDR1 SGHNT and CDR2 YYREEE (reference sequence). J was trimmed by 4 bases and V by 0 bases; bases with no gene match: 4. This CDR3 has 16 amino acids. The sequenced part of the CDR3 DNA is TGTGCCAGCAGCTTGGAGATAGCGGGGGGTTACAATGAG. Protein: CASSLEIAGGYNE. The complete CDR3 sequence is CASSLEIAGGYNEQFF.

As to this clone: The read comes to an end 3 residues before the CDR3 does, leaving the germline J gene to fill in the end. The chain links TRBV19 to TRBJ2-7; TRBD1 aligns across 10 bases. Trimming removed 5 bases from V and 4 bases from J; junction bases left unmatched: 8. The CDR3 sequence is 15 residues long. Germline V CDR1 and CDR2: LNHDA, SQIVND (reference sequence). This CDR3 reads CASSLSGQGVYEQYF. The DNA read from the CDR3 is TGTGCCAGTAGTTTGTCCGGACAGGGGGTTTACGAG.

A remark on this clone: Read sequence stops 3 residues before the CDR3 end, and the germline J gene provides the missing end. The genes are TRBV19 and TRBJ2-2, with 7 bases lining up with TRBD1. The CDR3 sequence is 14 residues long. Germline values: CDR1 LNHDA, CDR2 SQIVND (reference sequence). The ends lost 5 bases at V and 7 bases at J; junction bases unmatched: 7. CDR3 bases read: TGTGCCAGTAGTCCCGAGACAGGGATCGGGGAG. Its translation: CASSPETGIGE. The full CDR3 sequence reads CASSPETGIGELFF.

On this clone itself: The read is 3 residues too short to cover the CDR3 end, so that end is filled in from the germline J gene. The chain couples TRBV19 to TRBJ2-1; TRBD2 matches 8 bases. The trim removed 2 bases at V and 1 base at J, leaving 4 bases unmatched. CDR1 is LNHDA and CDR2 is SQIVND in the germline V gene (reference sequence). The CDR3 totals 16 residues. CDR3 loop: CASSIRGGHSYNEQFF. The CDR3 bases that were read are TGTGCCAGTAGTATACGGGGGGGCCATTCCTACAATGAG.

Comment on this clone: The read stops 3 residues short of the end of the CDR3; the missing end is completed from the germline J gene. The chain carries TRBV29-1 and TRBJ2-1, with D maybe TRBD1 (6 bases). CDR1 and CDR2 (germline): SQVTM, ANQGSEA. V lost 7 bases, J lost 1 base, and 14 bases lay in between. The CDR3 loop spans 14 amino acids. CDR3 sequence: CSGSGQNSYNEQFF. Partial CDR3 DNA: TGCAGCGGCTCGGGACAAAATTCCTACAATGAG.

Points on this clone: The DNA ends 3 residues before the CDR3 does, and the rest of the CDR3 is filled in from the germline J gene. The V call is TRBV2, the J call TRBJ2-7; 8 bases match TRBD1. Per the germline V gene, CDR1 is SNHLY and CDR2 is FYNNEI. The CDR3 totals 15 residues. V shed 4 bases and J 3 bases; nucleotides not matched to a gene: 8. The CDR3 spells CASSGGQAPFYEQYF. The DNA read from the CDR3 is TGTGCCAGCAGTGGGGGACAGGCGCCCTTCTACGAG. Full variable domain (missing parts from reference TRBV2 and TRBJ2-7): EPEVTQTPSHQVTQMGQEVILRCVPISNHLYFYWYRQILGQKVEFLVSFYNNEISEKSEIFDDQFSVERPDGSNFTLKIRSTKLEDSAMYFCASSGGQAPFYEQYFGPGTRLTVT.

A remark on this clone: The observed sequence ends 3 residues before the CDR3 terminus, with the missing tail filled in from the germline J gene. The rearrangement links TRBV10-1 to TRBJ2-2; 12 nucleotides line up with TRBD2. The germline CDR1 and CDR2 sequences are WNHNN and SYGVQD (reference sequence). The CDR3 has 16 amino acids. The junction had 9 bases not matched to a gene; V was cut back by 8 bases and J by 5 bases. The CDR3 protein is CASGRSGTSGTGELFF. Partial CDR3 DNA: TGCGCCAGCGGAAGATCCGGGACTAGCGGGACCGGGGAG.

Comments on this clone: The read stops 3 residues short of the end of the CDR3; the missing end is completed from the germline J gene. The chain links TRBV2 to TRBJ1-2, with unresolved D. The CDR3 length is 12 residues. CDR1 is SNHLY, CDR2 FYNNEI, per germline. CDR3 loop: CASSESPWGYTF. Partial CDR3 DNA: TGTGCCAGCAGTGAAAGCCCCTGGGGC.

A remark on this clone: The missing CDR3 end, 3 residues past where the read stops, is filled in from the germline J gene. The V and J genes are TRBV12-3 or TRBV12-4 and TRBJ1-1, with 9 positions matching TRBD1. CDR3 length: 14 residues. Trimming removed 6 bases from V and 7 bases from J; junction bases left unmatched: 9. The sequenced CDR3 bases are TGTGCCAGCAGACAGGACAGGGGAACTAGTGAA. As protein: CASRQDRGTSE. The whole CDR3 is CASRQDRGTSEAFF.

CDR3 loop: CSVKTGMKNEQYF. The DNA read from the CDR3 is TGCAGTGTAAAGACAGGGATGAAGAACGAG. This rearrangement joins TRBV20-1 to TRBJ2-7, with 7 bases aligning to TRBD1. The CDR3 end lies 3 residues beyond the end of the read and is filled in from the germline J gene. With 7 bases clipped from V and 5 bases from J, the junction kept 11 bases outside the gene matches. Germline V gives CDR1 DFQATT, CDR2 SNEGSKA (reference sequence). The CDR3 totals 13 residues.

This chain's CDR3 is CASSKTRQGETQYF. Partial CDR3 DNA: TGTGCCAGCAGTAAAACGAGACAGGGGGAGACC. The J gene is TRBJ2-5, the V gene TRBV12-3 or TRBV12-4, with 8 bases lining up with TRBD1. The read ends 3 residues before the CDR3 terminus; that terminus is restored from the germline J gene. The CDR3 length is 14 residues. After removal of 5 bases from V and 5 bases from J, the junction contained 7 bases not matched to a gene.

Concerning this clone: The CDR3 is cut off 3 residues early in the read; its end comes from the germline J gene. The chain links TRBV5-1 to TRBJ1-2, with 7 bases that match TRBD1. The CDR3 length is 14 residues. Germline values: CDR1 SGHRS, CDR2 YFSETQ. The CDR3 reads CASSLHRGEEGYTF. The covered CDR3 bases are TGCGCCAGCAGCTTGCACAGGGGAGAGGAAGGC.